Below are 10 T cell receptor beta chains sequenced from a single sample in a study of T cell repertoires in cytomegalovirus infection. TCRdb re-called the reads through MiXCR, storing one row per CDR3 protein. The table shows about 740,000 distinct CDR3 sequences, with about a third occurring only once. The sample was PBMCs. These receptors came from a human donor in good health (CMV status not recorded). Some clones in this sample may be carry-over from other donors' samples.

Only a few counts were recorded for this clonotype. This rearrangement joins TRBV27 to TRBJ1-2; D may be TRBD1 (6 bases). Germline CDR1 MNHEY, CDR2 SMNVEV (reference sequence). V lost 3 bases and J 6 bases, leaving 11 bases between the germline ends. The CDR3 spans 13 residues. CDR3 in DNA: TGTGCCAGCAGTTTTAGGGGGTTTGATGGCTACACCTTC. It yields the protein CASSFRGFDGYTF.

Concerning this clonotype itself: An end of the junction does not agree with germline; a read error may underlie this. The chain recombines TRBV4-1 with TRBJ2-3; D possibly corresponds to TRBD1 (6 bases). This CDR3 has 16 residues. Germline V lookup: CDR1 MGHRA, CDR2 YSYEKL. CDR3 sequence reads: CASSEEGTIGGDTQYF. Written as DNA, the CDR3 is TGCGCCAGCAGCGAAGAGGGCACCATAGGGGGAGATACGCAGTATTTT.

The rearrangement links TRBV4-2 to TRBJ1-1, with 8 bases that match TRBD1. The CDR3 has 19 residues. The V gene end was trimmed by 4 bases and the J gene end by 2 bases; junction bases not matched to a gene: 18. Germline V gives CDR1 LGHNA, CDR2 YNFKEQ. CDR3 nucleotides: TGTGCCAGCAGCCGCGTAAGACCCCTCCCGGGACAGGTAAACACTGAAGCTTTCTTT. It codes for CASSRVRPLPGQVNTEAFF.

This clonotype was picked up many times. The CDR3 reads CASSPRGESVTQYF. CDR3 in DNA: TGTGCCAGCAGCCCCCGAGGGGAGTCCGTGACCCAGTACTTC. The rearrangement links TRBV7-6 to TRBJ2-5; possibly TRBD1 or TRBD2 for D (5 bases each). The CDR3 has 14 amino acids. Trimming shortened V by 5 bases and J by 7 bases, and 17 bases separated the two germline ends. In germline, CDR1 is SGHVS, CDR2 FNYEAQ.

This clonotype was seen at least ten times. The rearrangement links TRBV7-6 to TRBJ1-5, with 8 bases fitting TRBD1. Per germline, CDR1 SGHVS and CDR2 FNYEAQ. This CDR3 region has 15 residues. Trimming removed 5 bases from V and 4 bases from J; junction bases left unmatched: 7. The CDR3 sequence: CASSRNRDRNQPQHF. In DNA, the CDR3 is TGTGCCAGCAGCCGTAACCGGGACAGGAATCAGCCCCAGCATTTT.

This chain uses TRBV10-3 with TRBJ2-2; D is uncertain. Per germline, CDR1 ENHRY and CDR2 SYGVKD. V shed 2 bases and J shed 5 bases, with 18 bases lying between them. The CDR3 has 17 residues. As DNA, the CDR3 is TGTGCCATCAGTGAGACCAACAGTTTCTTCGATACCGGGGAGCTGTTTTTT. Residues: CAISETNSFFDTGELFF.

The chain is built from TRBV5-1 and TRBJ1-5; 7 positions agree with TRBD1. With 2 bases clipped from V and 4 bases from J, the junction kept 12 bases outside the gene matches. CDR3 length equals 17 residues. Germline V gene sequence: CDR1 SGHRS, CDR2 YFSETQ. CDR3: CASSLTAGGAPNQPQHF. CDR3 coding DNA: TGCGCCAGCAGCTTAACTGCAGGGGGAGCACCGAATCAGCCCCAGCATTTT.

This rearrangement joins TRBV6-8 to TRBJ2-1; TRBD2 aligns across 12 bases. This CDR3 has 19 amino acids. The V and J ends lost 5 bases and 1 base, in that order; junction bases with no gene match: 12. CDR1 and CDR2 (germline): MNHGY, SAAAGT. The CDR3 region has the DNA TGTGCCAGCAGTGGGCCGACTAGCGGGAGTGTGGGGTCCTACAATGAGCAGTTCTTC. Translated: CASSGPTSGSVGSYNEQFF.

J is TRBJ2-1 and V is TRBV12-3 or TRBV12-4; TRBD1 is a possible D gene (6 bases). Trimming shortened V by 2 bases and J by 5 bases, and 10 bases separated the two germline ends. The CDR3 has 14 residues. The CDR3 DNA is TGTGCCAGCAGTTTACCCCAGGGGAACAATGAGCAGTTCTTC. Encoded protein: CASSLPQGNNEQFF.

The chain carries TRBV19 and TRBJ2-6; D is possibly TRBD2 (5 bases). CDR1 and CDR2 (germline): LNHDA, SQIVND (reference sequence). The V gene lost 3 bases and the J gene lost 0 bases, with 12 bases spanning the gap. The CDR3 loop spans 17 amino acids. CDR3: CASSITTGFSGANVLTF. The DNA of the CDR3 is TGTGCCAGTAGTATCACGACGGGATTCTCTGGGGCCAACGTCCTGACTTTC.